Following are 10 T cell receptor beta chains from one sample sequenced in a study of cytomegalovirus exposure and HLA in healthy donors. Primers for the PCR totalled 60 Vbeta and 13 Jbeta. Only in-frame clones appear in the TCRdb table, and some are missing; sequencing was by immunoSEQ multiplex PCR. The sample holds more than 110,000 clones, roughly 77% seen once. The sample taken for sequencing was PBMCs. The receptors were sampled from a female donor in good health and CMV-seronegative.

The chain combines TRBV19 with TRBJ1-5; no definite D call. V lost 4 bases and J lost 2, with 9 bases in between. Germline assignment: CDR1 LNHDA and CDR2 SQIVND (reference sequence). The CDR3 consists of 14 residues. CDR3 coding DNA: TGTGCCAGTAGTACACAAGAGGGCAATCAGCCCCAGCATTTT. This codes for CASSTQEGNQPQHF.

The chain links TRBV11-2 to TRBJ2-2; D is ambiguous. The V and J ends lost 0 bases and 7 bases respectively, with 6 bases between them. Looked up from germline, CDR1 is SGHAT and CDR2 is FQNNGV. This CDR3 comprises 13 residues. Here the CDR3 DNA reads TGTGCCAGCAGCTTAGAGCGCTTCGGGGAGCTGTTTTTT. Translated: CASSLERFGELFF.

The chain combines TRBV30 with TRBJ1-5; a weak D match, TRBD1 (5 bases). The CDR3 loop spans 13 amino acids. The germline V gene encodes CDR1 GTSNPN and CDR2 SVGIG (reference sequence). Trimming cost V 0 bases and J 4 bases, with 7 bases left between them. CDR3 coding DNA: TGTGCCTGGAGTGTCGGGGGGAATCAGCCCCAGCATTTT. Its protein product is CAWSVGGNQPQHF.

This clone was recorded only once. The V call is TRBV11-3, the J call TRBJ2-6; D is undetermined. The CDR3 sequence is 15 residues long. Germline CDR1 is SGHNT and CDR2 is YENEEA. Trimming took off 3 bases at V and 2 bases at J, with 8 bases between the two ends. In nucleotides, the CDR3 is TGTGCCAGCAGCTTCTCTCTTCCTGGGGCCAACGTCCTGACTTTC. It yields the protein CASSFSLPGANVLTF.

The chain uses TRBV4-1 and TRBJ1-5, with 8 bases matching TRBD1. The V segment lost 8 bases and the J segment 4 bases; nucleotides outside the gene matches: 7. Looked up from germline, CDR1 is MGHRA and CDR2 is YSYEKL. CDR3 length: 14 amino acids. DNA of the CDR3: TGCGCCAGCGGGGACAGGCCTATTAATCAGCCCCAGCATTTT. It yields the protein CASGDRPINQPQHF.

This chain uses TRBV11-2 with TRBJ2-6, with TRBD1 matching over 8 bases. CDR3 size: 18 residues. Germline lookup yields CDR1 SGHAT and CDR2 FQNNGV. The V and J ends lost 6 bases and 0 bases, in that order; junction bases with no gene match: 10. The CDR3 nucleotides read TGTGCCAGCAGTTTCGGGACAGGCCATATCTCTGGGGCCAACGTCCTGACTTTC. It encodes CASSFGTGHISGANVLTF.

The J gene is TRBJ1-3, the V gene TRBV18; 9 nucleotides line up with TRBD1. This CDR3 has 14 residues. V dropped 3 bases and J dropped 7; count of bases not matched to a gene: 4. The V gene's germline CDR1 is KGHSH and CDR2 LQKENI. The CDR3 DNA sequence: TGTGCCAGCTCACCGGGACAGGGAAGGAACACCATATATTTT. This codes for CASSPGQGRNTIYF.

V gene TRBV19 combines with J gene TRBJ1-2; D call uncertain. V was shortened by 10 bases and J by 6 bases, with 27 bases between the two germline ends. The V gene's germline CDR1 is LNHDA and CDR2 SQIVND (reference sequence). This CDR3 region has 16 residues. The CDR3 reads CATSPDIDGEGNGYTF. In DNA form, the CDR3 reads TGTGCCACCTCCCCCGACATCGACGGGGAGGGCAATGGCTACACCTTC. Using reference TRBV19 and TRBJ1-2 for the parts outside the CDR3, the full variable domain is DGGITQSPKYLFRKEGQNVTLSCEQNLNHDAMYWYRQDPGQGLRLIYYSQIVNDFQKGDIAEGYSVSREKKESFPLTVTSAQKNPTAFYLCATSPDIDGEGNGYTFGSGTRLTVV.

J is TRBJ2-2 and V is TRBV18, with a possible D match to TRBD1 (6 bases). The CDR3 is 15 residues long. The germline V and J ends were trimmed by 1 base and 2 bases, with 8 bases remaining between them. In germline, CDR1 is KGHSH, CDR2 LQKENI. The CDR3 region is CASSPLRGNTGELFF. The CDR3 DNA is TGTGCCAGCTCACCACTCAGGGGCAACACCGGGGAGCTGTTTTTT.

This chain uses TRBV5-4 with TRBJ2-3, with 7 positions matching TRBD1. The V and J ends lost 3 bases and 2 bases, in that order; junction bases with no gene match: 6. Germline lookup yields CDR1 SGHNT and CDR2 YYREEE (reference sequence). CDR3 length equals 15 residues. The CDR3: CASSSRDSFTDTQYF. CDR3 DNA: TGTGCCAGCAGCTCTAGGGACAGCTTCACAGATACGCAGTATTTT.